These 3 T cell receptor beta chains came from one sample sequenced in a study of PD-L1 blockade in urothelial cancer. Measured with immunoSEQ multiplex PCR; TCRdb has only the in-frame clones, and not every one. Among 100,000 to 150,000 clones listed, around 88% were seen once. The time point denotes: peripheral blood 6 weeks after treatment start. The source material was PBMCs, sampled around atezolizumab (anti-PD-L1) treatment. The receptors come from a man aged 50-59 years with urothelial cancer.

This clone was seen a handful of times. The chain has TRBV11-2 and TRBJ1-2; D is ambiguous. Germline V lookup: CDR1 SGHAT, CDR2 FQNNGV. The CDR3 loop spans 15 amino acids. The V end lost 5 bases, the J end lost 4 bases, and 17 bases lay between the germline ends. The CDR3, as DNA: TGTGCCAGCAGCGGTGGGGAGTATCGTCGCTATGGCTACACCTTC. Amino acids: CASSGGEYRRYGYTF.

This chain uses TRBV30 with TRBJ2-5; TRBD1 matches at 7 bases. CDR3 size: 15 residues. Germline V lookup: CDR1 GTSNPN, CDR2 SVGIG (reference sequence). V gave up 1 base and J gave up 3 bases; unmatched junction bases: 8. The CDR3 protein is CAWSDTGTAKETQYF. The CDR3 region has the DNA TGTGCCTGGAGTGACACCGGGACAGCTAAAGAGACCCAGTACTTC.

The chain employs TRBV10-1 and TRBJ2-7; 8 bases map to TRBD1. The V and J ends lost 4 bases and 4 bases, in that order; junction bases with no gene match: 12. CDR1 and CDR2 (germline): WNHNN, SYGVQD (reference sequence). The CDR3 is 16 residues long. CDR3 region: CASSVIRDRNGYEQYF. The CDR3 DNA reads as TGCGCCAGCAGTGTGATCCGGGACAGGAACGGATACGAGCAGTACTTC.